This section outlines one T cell receptor (beta chain) sequence together with its context. The antigen is unknown. This record belongs to a study of cytomegalovirus exposure and HLA in healthy donors. Study outcomes and limitations: Across donors, most TCRs were seen rarely, yet some public ones were widespread.

The CDR3 extends over 13 amino acids. V was clipped by 2 bases and J by 2 bases, with 6 bases between them. The germline V gene has CDR1 MDHEN and CDR2 SYDVKM. 13 Jbeta primers and 60 Vbeta primers were used for the PCR. Generated by immunoSEQ multiplex PCR, the TCRdb table keeps only in-frame clones and is missing some. Of around 160,000 clones in the sample, roughly four fifths were seen once. The rearrangement links TRBV28 to TRBJ1-2; no clear D gene. The clonotype comes from a male donor in good health and CMV-seropositive. Material: PBMCs. The CDR3 spells CASSLDENYGYTF. CDR3 DNA sequence: TGTGCCAGCAGTTTAGATGAGAACTATGGCTACACCTTC.